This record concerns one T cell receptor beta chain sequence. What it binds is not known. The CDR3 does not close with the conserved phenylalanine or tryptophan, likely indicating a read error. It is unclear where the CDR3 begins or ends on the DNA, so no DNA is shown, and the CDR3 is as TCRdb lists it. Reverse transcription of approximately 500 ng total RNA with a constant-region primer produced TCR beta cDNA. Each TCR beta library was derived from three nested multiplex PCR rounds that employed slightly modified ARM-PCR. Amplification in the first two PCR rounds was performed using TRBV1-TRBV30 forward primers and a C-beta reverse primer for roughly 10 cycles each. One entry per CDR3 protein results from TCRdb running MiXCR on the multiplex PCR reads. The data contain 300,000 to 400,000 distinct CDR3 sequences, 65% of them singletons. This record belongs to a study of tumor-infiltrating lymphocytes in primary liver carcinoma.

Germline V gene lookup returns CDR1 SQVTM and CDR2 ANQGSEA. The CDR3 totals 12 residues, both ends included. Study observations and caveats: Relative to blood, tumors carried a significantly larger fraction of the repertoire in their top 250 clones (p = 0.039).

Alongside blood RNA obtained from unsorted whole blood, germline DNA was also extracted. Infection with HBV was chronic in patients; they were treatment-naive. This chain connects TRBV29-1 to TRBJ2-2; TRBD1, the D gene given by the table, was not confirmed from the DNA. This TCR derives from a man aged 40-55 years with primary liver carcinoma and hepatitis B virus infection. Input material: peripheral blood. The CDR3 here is CSRGPNTGELLS.